One and the same sample provided the 24 T cell receptor beta chains below, sequenced in a study of shared clonotypes between healthy human individuals. Selected positively for CCR7 and CD45RO-negative, naive CD8 cells excluded terminally differentiated effector memory CD45RA+ cells. TCRdb's table, derived via immunoSEQ multiplex PCR, lists solely in-frame clones and lacks some. The sample lists fewer than 700,000 clones, 85% to 95% occurring once. The sample consisted of naive CD8+ T cells sorted from blood. The receptors were gathered from a young woman in good health.

The chain carries TRBV6-5 and TRBJ2-1; 9 bases map to TRBD1. CDR3 length equals 15 residues. Germline loops: CDR1 MNHEY, CDR2 SVGAGI. J gave up 6 bases and V 6 bases, and 9 bases lay outside the gene matches. The CDR3 nucleotides read TGTGCCAGCAGGGCCGGGACAGGGCAGATCAATGAGCAGTTCTTC. This codes for CASRAGTGQINEQFF.

The V and J genes are TRBV27 and TRBJ2-3, with D possibly being TRBD1 (6 bases). Per germline, CDR1 MNHEY and CDR2 SMNVEV (reference sequence). Trimming took 7 bases from V and 2 from J, leaving 13 bases between them. There are 14 residues in the CDR3. CDR3 protein: CASNYGTSTDTQYF. CDR3 bases: TGTGCCAGCAATTACGGGACATCCACAGATACGCAGTATTTT.

The rearrangement uses TRBV27 and TRBJ1-3, with 8 bases lining up with TRBD1. CDR1 and CDR2 (germline): MNHEY, SMNVEV (reference sequence). Trimming cost V 4 bases and J 4 bases; bases outside gene matches: 12. This CDR3 region has 17 residues. In nucleotides, the CDR3 is TGTGCCAGCAGTTCCAGACAGGGGCGCCTGTGGGGAAACACCATATATTTT. It yields the protein CASSSRQGRLWGNTIYF.

The chain uses TRBV5-5 and TRBJ1-1, with D hard to call. Germline V gene sequence: CDR1 SGHKS, CDR2 YYEKEE (reference sequence). CDR3 length equals 15 residues. V gave up 0 bases and J gave up 3 bases, with 12 bases separating them. CDR3 amino acids: CASSLGGVGYTEAFF. For the CDR3, the DNA is TGTGCCAGCAGCTTGGGTGGGGTGGGGTACACTGAAGCTTTCTTT. The entire variable domain, with the rest obtained from reference TRBV5-5 and TRBJ1-1, is as follows: DAGVTQSPTHLIKTRGQQVTLRCSPISGHKSVSWYQQVLGQGPQFIFQYYEKEERGRGNFPDRFSARQFPNYSSELNVNALLLGDSALYLCASSLGGVGYTEAFFGQGTRLTVV.

The chain couples TRBV19 to TRBJ2-1; 15 positions match TRBD2. Germline values: CDR1 LNHDA, CDR2 SQIVND (reference sequence). The CDR3 runs to 17 residues. With V trimmed by 11 bases and J by 1 base, 9 bases remained unmatched. In DNA form, the CDR3 reads TGTGCCGCCAGGGGGGGACTAGCGGGAGGATCCTACAATGAGCAGTTCTTC. This gives the protein CAARGGLAGGSYNEQFF.

The chain employs TRBV6-1 and TRBJ1-4; no reliable D call. The V gene lost 5 bases and the J gene lost 3 bases, with 13 bases spanning the gap. This CDR3 is 15 amino acids long. CDR1 is MNHNS and CDR2 is SASEGT in the germline V gene. In DNA form, the CDR3 reads TGTGCCAGCAGTACCCGCCAGGATCCTAATGAAAAACTGTTTTTT. Translating it yields CASSTRQDPNEKLFF.

The J gene is TRBJ1-1, the V gene TRBV6-5; TRBD1 might be the D (6 bases). The CDR3 runs to 14 residues. Trimming left V 5 bases short and J 4 bases short, with 14 bases between. Germline CDR1 MNHEY, CDR2 SVGAGI. The CDR3 DNA is TGTGCCAGCAGTGCACAGGGTTTCGCCACTGAAGCTTTCTTT. It is translated as CASSAQGFATEAFF.

The chain employs TRBV29-1 and TRBJ2-5, with D tentatively TRBD1 (6 bases). The germline CDR1 and CDR2 sequences are SQVTM and ANQGSEA. With 5 bases removed from V and 6 bases from J, the gap between germline ends came to 13 bases. This CDR3 has 12 residues. CDR3 nucleotides: TGCAGCGTTTACAGGGTGGGAAAGACCCAGTACTTC. This encodes CSVYRVGKTQYF.

This clone was observed once. This chain connects TRBV27 to TRBJ2-2; 7 positions match TRBD1. Losses at the gene ends were 8 bases for V and 0 bases for J; bases not matched to a gene: 9. The CDR3 runs 16 residues. CDR1 and CDR2 (germline): MNHEY, SMNVEV (reference sequence). The CDR3 nucleotides are TGTGCCAGCGGATCAAAACAGGGGTCGAACACCGGGGAGCTGTTTTTT. This codes for CASGSKQGSNTGELFF.

This chain joins TRBV28 and TRBJ1-2; D is unresolved. The CDR3 has 14 residues. CDR1 and CDR2 from the germline V gene are MDHEN and SYDVKM. Trimming took off 6 bases at V and 5 bases at J, with 16 bases between the two ends. CDR3 loop: CASSYSGSYYGYTF. The DNA for the CDR3 is TGTGCCAGCAGCTACTCGGGATCCTATTATGGCTACACCTTC.

In the case of this clone: Other nucleotide sequences in the sample specify the same CDR3. V gene TRBV7-2 combines with J gene TRBJ2-1; D is ambiguous. The CDR3 contains 15 residues. Trimming cost V 3 bases and J 0 bases, with 9 bases left between them. Germline assignment: CDR1 SGHTA and CDR2 FQGNSA. CDR3 DNA sequence: TGTGCCAGCAGCTTCCGGACGAGCTCCTACAATGAGCAGTTCTTC. Its translation is CASSFRTSSYNEQFF.

This rearrangement joins TRBV6-5 to TRBJ1-1; no firm D call. The CDR3 contains 13 residues. Trimming shortened V by 9 bases and J by 3 bases, and 14 bases separated the two germline ends. Germline V gene data show CDR1 as MNHEY and CDR2 as SVGAGI. The CDR3 loop reads CASARGPYTEAFF. The CDR3 nucleotides are TGTGCCAGTGCCCGGGGTCCGTACACTGAAGCTTTCTTT.

V and J are TRBV5-1 and TRBJ2-5; 8 bases map to TRBD1. CDR1 is SGHRS and CDR2 is YFSETQ in the germline V gene. V lost 3 bases to trimming and J lost 1 base; unmatched junction nucleotides: 8. The CDR3 spans 16 residues. CDR3 residues: CASSSWGTGSQETQYF. The CDR3 DNA is TGCGCCAGCAGCTCGTGGGGGACAGGCTCCCAAGAGACCCAGTACTTC.

The J gene is TRBJ2-5, the V gene TRBV11-2, with 8 bases matching TRBD1. Trimming cost V 4 bases and J 5 bases; bases outside gene matches: 6. Germline CDR1 is SGHAT and CDR2 is FQNNGV. This CDR3 comprises 14 residues. Here the CDR3 DNA reads TGTGCCAGCAGCTGGGGACAGGCGATGGAGACCCAGTACTTC. Its protein product is CASSWGQAMETQYF.

J is TRBJ2-7 and V is TRBV28; 7 bases map to TRBD1. This CDR3 comprises 15 residues. Trimming cost V 5 bases and J 0 bases; bases outside gene matches: 7. Per the germline V gene, CDR1 is MDHEN and CDR2 is SYDVKM. The CDR3 DNA reads TGTGCCAGCAGTGCCGGGACAGTAAGCTCCTACGAGCAGTACTTC. Translation: CASSAGTVSSYEQYF.

This rearrangement joins TRBV9 to TRBJ2-7; 8 bases are shared with TRBD1. The CDR3 is 14 amino acids. Trimming removed 3 bases from V and 5 bases from J; junction bases left unmatched: 7. Germline V gives CDR1 SGDLS, CDR2 YYNGEE. In nucleotides, the CDR3 is TGTGCCAGCAGCGGACGACAGGGGCATGACGAGCAGTACTTC. It is translated as CASSGRQGHDEQYF.

The chain has TRBV15 and TRBJ2-7, with TRBD1 matching 8 bases. CDR3 length equals 14 residues. The V gene's germline CDR1 is LNHNV and CDR2 YYDKDF (reference sequence). Losses at the gene ends were 6 bases for V and 3 bases for J; bases not matched to a gene: 7. The CDR3 region has the DNA TGTGCCACCAGATACGACAGGGGCAACTACGAGCAGTACTTC. Protein sequence: CATRYDRGNYEQYF. The variable domain in full, with the rest retrieved from reference TRBV15 and TRBJ2-7, is DAMVIQNPRYQVTQFGKPVTLSCSQTLNHNVMYWYQQKSSQAPKLLFHYYDKDFNNEADTPDNFQSRRPNTSFCFLDIRSPGLGDTAMYLCATRYDRGNYEQYFGPGTRLTVT.

The V call is TRBV15, the J call TRBJ1-4; no reliable D call. The CDR3 sequence is 16 residues long. Deletions cut 0 bases from V and 0 bases from J, with 8 bases between. Germline lookup yields CDR1 LNHNV and CDR2 YYDKDF (reference sequence). CDR3 loop: CATSRDLGATNEKLFF. The CDR3 region has the DNA TGTGCCACCAGCAGAGATCTGGGAGCAACTAATGAAAAACTGTTTTTT.

The J gene is TRBJ2-2, the V gene TRBV11-2; no firm D call. The CDR3 consists of 16 residues. Trimming left V 4 bases short and J 0 bases short, with 12 bases between. Germline V gene data show CDR1 as SGHAT and CDR2 as FQNNGV. For the CDR3, the DNA is TGTGCCAGCAGCTCCATCTTCCTCTCGAACACCGGGGAGCTGTTTTTT. It yields the protein CASSSIFLSNTGELFF.

The V gene is TRBV2, the J gene TRBJ2-3; D possibly corresponds to TRBD2 (5 bases). The V end was cut by 4 bases, the J end by 6 bases, with 11 bases between. The CDR3 is 13 residues long. Germline V gives CDR1 SNHLY, CDR2 FYNNEI. This CDR3 reads CASSGGARDTQYF. The CDR3 bases are TGTGCCAGCAGTGGGGGAGCCCGGGATACGCAGTATTTT.

This chain connects TRBV7-9 to TRBJ2-5, with TRBD1 identical over 9 bases. Unmatched junction bases numbered 8, after V lost 4 bases and J lost 5 bases. Germline CDR1 and CDR2: SEHNR and FQNEAQ (reference sequence). The CDR3 has 15 amino acids. Here the CDR3 DNA reads TGTGCCAGCAGCTCATTACAGGGGGCAAGCGAGACCCAGTACTTC. Its protein is CASSSLQGASETQYF. The whole variable domain, remainder taken from reference TRBV7-9 and TRBJ2-5, is DTGVSQNPRHKITKRGQNVTFRCDPISEHNRLYWYRQTLGQGPEFLTYFQNEAQLEKSRLLSDRFSAERPKGSFSTLEIQRTEQGDSAMYLCASSSLQGASETQYFGPGTRLLVL.

Comment on this clone: The identical CDR3 is also encoded by other nucleotide sequences in the sample. V is TRBV10-3 and J is TRBJ1-1; D is ambiguous. Germline V CDR1 and CDR2: ENHRY, SYGVKD. The CDR3 length is 12 residues. V dropped 6 bases and J dropped 4 bases, with 9 bases sitting between them. CDR3 nucleotides: TGTGCCATCAGGGAGGGAGGCACTGAAGCTTTCTTT. It translates to CAIREGGTEAFF.

This chain joins TRBV5-4 and TRBJ1-2; maybe TRBD1 (6 bases). The CDR3 runs to 15 residues. The V end was cut by 5 bases, the J end by 4 bases, with 18 bases between. The germline CDR1 and CDR2 sequences are SGHNT and YYREEE (reference sequence). CDR3 protein: CASRARVGTSYGYTF. The CDR3 bases are TGTGCCAGCAGGGCCCGTGTGGGGACAAGCTATGGCTACACCTTC.

The chain uses TRBV5-8 and TRBJ2-5, with TRBD2 matching over 13 bases. V shed 5 bases, J shed 5 bases, and the junction held 9 bases outside the gene matches. This CDR3 has 16 residues. From germline, CDR1 is SGHTS and CDR2 YDEGEE. The CDR3 protein is CASRGGLAGVVETQYF. CDR3 nucleotides: TGTGCCAGCAGAGGAGGACTAGCGGGAGTCGTTGAGACCCAGTACTTC.